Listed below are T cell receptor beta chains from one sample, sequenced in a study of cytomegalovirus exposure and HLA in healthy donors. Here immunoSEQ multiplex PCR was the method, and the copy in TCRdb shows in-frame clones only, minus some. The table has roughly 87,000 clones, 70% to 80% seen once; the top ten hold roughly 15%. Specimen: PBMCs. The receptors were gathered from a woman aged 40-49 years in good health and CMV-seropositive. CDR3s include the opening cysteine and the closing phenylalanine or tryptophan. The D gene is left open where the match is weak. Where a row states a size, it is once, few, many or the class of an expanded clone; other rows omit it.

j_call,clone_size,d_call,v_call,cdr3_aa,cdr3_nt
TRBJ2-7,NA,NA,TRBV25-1,CATASTVSLREQYF,TGTGCCACCGCTAGCACCGTCAGTCTACGCGAGCAGTACTTC
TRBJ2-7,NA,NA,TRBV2,CASSLSGRGMGEQYF,TGTGCCAGCAGTCTTTCGGGGCGGGGTATGGGTGAGCAGTACTTC
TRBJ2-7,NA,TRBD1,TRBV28,CASRAQGANSYEQYF,TGTGCCAGCAGAGCACAGGGGGCGAACTCCTACGAGCAGTACTTC
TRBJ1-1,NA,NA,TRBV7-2,CASSLQGNTEAFF,TGTGCCAGCAGCCTACAGGGGAACACTGAAGCTTTCTTT
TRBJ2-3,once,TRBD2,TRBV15,CATSTLAGISTDTQYF,TGTGCCACCAGCACTCTAGCGGGAATTAGCACAGATACGCAGTATTTT
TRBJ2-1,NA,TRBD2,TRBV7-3,CASSSLAGGQNEQFF,TGTGCCAGCAGCTCCCTAGCGGGAGGGCAAAATGAGCAGTTCTTC
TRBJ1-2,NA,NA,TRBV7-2,CASSLLSQNYGYTF,TGTGCCAGCAGCTTACTATCCCAAAACTATGGCTACACCTTC
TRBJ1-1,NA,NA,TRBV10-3,CASKLRQEMNTEAFF,TGTGCCAGTAAGCTAAGACAGGAGATGAACACTGAAGCTTTCTTT
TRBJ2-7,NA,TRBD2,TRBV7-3,CASSSISGGAREQYF,TGTGCCAGCAGCTCCATTAGCGGGGGGGCTCGCGAGCAGTACTTC
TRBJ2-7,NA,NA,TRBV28,CASSLTRNYEQYF,TGTGCCAGCAGTTTAACCAGGAATTACGAGCAGTACTTC
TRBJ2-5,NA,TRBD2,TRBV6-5,CASTLRAGGETQYF,TGTGCCAGCACCCTACGGGCGGGAGGGGAGACCCAGTACTTC
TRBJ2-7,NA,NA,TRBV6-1,CASSEALGQINEQYF,TGTGCCAGCAGTGAAGCACTAGGACAGATCAACGAGCAGTACTTC
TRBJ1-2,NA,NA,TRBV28,CASSFRSYGYTF,TGTGCCAGCAGTTTTCGGAGCTATGGCTACACCTTC
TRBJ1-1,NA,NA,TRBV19,CASTQMEAGGGEAFF,TGTGCCAGTACCCAGATGGAGGCGGGAGGAGGCGAAGCTTTCTTT
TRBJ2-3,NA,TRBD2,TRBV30,CAWRLASTDTQYF,TGTGCCTGGAGACTAGCGAGCACAGATACGCAGTATTTT
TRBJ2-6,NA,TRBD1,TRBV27,CASSLFPPGQGYSGANVLTF,TGTGCCAGCAGTTTATTCCCCCCCGGACAGGGGTATTCTGGGGCCAACGTCCTGACTTTC
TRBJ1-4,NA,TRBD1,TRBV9,CASSLAGTGNEKLFF,TGTGCCAGCAGCCTAGCAGGGACAGGGAATGAAAAACTGTTTTTT